Presented here are 29 T cell receptor beta chains from one specimen sequenced in a study of CD8+ T cells in alopecia areata. Extracted RNA was reverse transcribed, and the resulting cDNA served as sequencing template. Profiling relied on immunoSEQ multiplex PCR, and the TCRdb table lists in-frame clones only, not all of them. The data hold 75,000 to 100,000 clones, with 35% to 50% observed a single time. The source material was CD4+ T cells sorted from blood. The receptors stem from a human donor with alopecia areata.

The CDR3 bases are TGTGCCAGTAGTATACAGGGGAGCACAGATACGCAGTATTTT. This translates into CASSIQGSTDTQYF. This chain connects TRBV19 to TRBJ2-3, with D possibly TRBD1 on 6 matching bases. CDR3 length equals 14 residues. Trimming removed 2 bases from V and 0 bases from J, with 6 bases in between. Germline CDR1 reads LNHDA; CDR2 reads SQIVND (reference sequence).

The chain joins TRBV5-1 to TRBJ1-2; possible D gene TRBD1, 5 bases. This CDR3 contains 13 residues. CDR1 is SGHRS and CDR2 is YFSETQ in the germline V gene. Trimming took 4 bases from V and 2 from J, leaving 9 bases between them. The CDR3 region has the DNA TGCGCCAGCAGCCTGGGACGGAACTATGGCTACACCTTC. It yields the protein CASSLGRNYGYTF.

A few counts support this clone. The chain joins TRBV29-1 to TRBJ2-7; D unresolved. The CDR3 loop spans 14 amino acids. The V gene's germline CDR1 is SQVTM and CDR2 ANQGSEA. V was shortened by 5 bases and J by 1 base, with 15 bases between the two germline ends. The CDR3 nucleotides are TGCAGCGTTTACCCCGAGGCACGATCCTACGAGCAGTACTTC. It codes for CSVYPEARSYEQYF.

In this sample, this clone turned up a few times. J is TRBJ2-1 and V is TRBV11-3; 7 bases fit TRBD1. The CDR3 has 15 amino acids. Unmatched junction bases numbered 5, after V lost 2 bases and J lost 4 bases. Germline V CDR1 and CDR2: SGHNT, YENEEA. The CDR3 spells CASSLQPGQYNEQFF. CDR3 DNA sequence: TGTGCCAGCAGCTTACAACCGGGACAGTACAATGAGCAGTTCTTC. Full variable domain (rest looked up from reference TRBV11-3 and TRBJ2-1): EAGVVQSPRYKIIEKKQPVAFWCNPISGHNTLYWYLQNLGQGPELLIRYENEEAVDDSQLPKDRFSAERLKGVDSTLKIQPAELGDSAVYLCASSLQPGQYNEQFFGPGTRLTVL.

This clone has only a few counts. The J gene is TRBJ1-3, the V gene TRBV13; D is unclear. The germline V and J ends were trimmed by 2 bases and 0 bases, with 17 bases remaining between them. This CDR3 spans 18 amino acids. Germline V gene sequence: CDR1 PRHDT, CDR2 FYEKMQ (reference sequence). CDR3 DNA sequence: TGTGCCAGCAGCTTATCAGTCACCCACGGATACTCTGGAAACACCATATATTTT. It codes for CASSLSVTHGYSGNTIYF.

This clone has a count of ten or more. This chain connects TRBV2 to TRBJ2-7; the D gene is possibly TRBD2 (6 bases). V gave up 8 bases and J gave up 0 bases, with 11 bases separating them. There are 13 residues in the CDR3. The germline V gene has CDR1 SNHLY and CDR2 FYNNEI. The CDR3: CASSSGVSYEQYF. The CDR3 coding sequence is TGTGCCAGCTCCTCGGGGGTCTCCTACGAGCAGTACTTC. Drawing the rest from reference TRBV2 and TRBJ2-7, the complete variable domain is EPEVTQTPSHQVTQMGQEVILRCVPISNHLYFYWYRQILGQKVEFLVSFYNNEISEKSEIFDDQFSVERPDGSNFTLKIRSTKLEDSAMYFCASSSGVSYEQYFGPGTRLTVT.

This clone showed up just a few times. This same CDR3 is encoded by further DNA sequences in the sample. The chain recombines TRBV30 with TRBJ2-7; no clear D gene. CDR1 and CDR2 from the germline V gene are GTSNPN and SVGIG (reference sequence). Trimming took off 2 bases at V and 1 base at J, with 6 bases between the two ends. The CDR3 loop spans 12 amino acids. CDR3 in DNA: TGTGCCTGGAGTCGCGGATCCTACGAGCAGTACTTC. It specifies CAWSRGSYEQYF.

This clone was seen only a few times. Other DNA sequences in this sample translate to the same CDR3. The rearrangement links TRBV5-1 to TRBJ2-7; possibly TRBD1 for D (5 bases). The V gene's germline CDR1 is SGHRS and CDR2 YFSETQ. V was cut by 0 bases and J by 1 base, with 5 bases left in between. The CDR3 contains 13 residues. The CDR3: CASSLGQSYEQYF. The CDR3, as DNA: TGCGCCAGCAGCTTGGGACAGTCCTACGAGCAGTACTTC.

In DNA form, the CDR3 reads TGTGCCTGGAGTGTACGCTTCGGGGAGCTGTTTTTT. Its translation is CAWSVRFGELFF. The rearrangement uses TRBV30 and TRBJ2-2; D remains ambiguous. V shed 0 bases and J shed 7 bases, with 6 bases lying between them. CDR3 length: 12 residues. Germline CDR1 and CDR2: GTSNPN and SVGIG (reference sequence).

The chain uses TRBV29-1 and TRBJ1-3, with D perhaps TRBD1 (5 bases). Germline loops: CDR1 SQVTM, CDR2 ANQGSEA. The V gene lost 4 bases and the J gene lost 3 bases, with 13 bases spanning the gap. This CDR3 spans 14 amino acids. Written as DNA, the CDR3 is TGCAGCGTTGGGGACGACTTCTTTGGAAACACCATATATTTT. Translating gives CSVGDDFFGNTIYF.

The chain couples TRBV2 to TRBJ2-5; 9 nucleotides line up with TRBD2. CDR3 length: 15 residues. The ends lost 5 bases at V and 2 bases at J; junction bases unmatched: 6. CDR1 SNHLY and CDR2 FYNNEI come from the germline V gene. CDR3 protein: CASSIGLARQETQYF. In DNA, the CDR3 is TGTGCCAGCAGTATAGGACTAGCGAGGCAAGAGACCCAGTACTTC.

V gene TRBV30 combines with J gene TRBJ1-6, with a possible D match to TRBD1 (6 bases). CDR3 length equals 14 residues. Germline values: CDR1 GTSNPN, CDR2 SVGIG (reference sequence). The V and J ends lost 0 bases and 7 bases respectively, with 10 bases between them. The CDR3 protein is CAWSVGQLNSPLHF. DNA for the CDR3: TGTGCCTGGAGTGTTGGACAGCTCAATTCACCCCTCCACTTT.

The genes are TRBV7-2 and TRBJ2-3; D is ambiguous. Germline CDR1 and CDR2: SGHTA and FQGNSA. This CDR3 has 15 amino acids. V lost 5 bases and J 2 bases, leaving 14 bases between the germline ends. The CDR3 DNA reads as TGTGCCAGCAGCCCCCCTGGGGAACCCACAGATACGCAGTATTTT. Protein: CASSPPGEPTDTQYF.

This clone appeared a single time. The rearrangement uses TRBV29-1 and TRBJ2-3, with 8 nucleotides matching TRBD2. From germline, CDR1 is SQVTM and CDR2 ANQGSEA. The CDR3 totals 15 residues. J lost 4 bases, V lost 1 base, and 7 bases had no gene match. CDR3 amino acids: CSVEVRGGIADTQYF. CDR3 nucleotide sequence: TGCAGCGTTGAAGTCCGCGGGGGGATCGCAGATACGCAGTATTTT.

CDR3 nucleotide sequence: TGTGCCAGCAGAACTAGGCCCCCCAGGGATACGCAGTATTTT. It specifies CASRTRPPRDTQYF. V usage is TRBV6-5 and J usage is TRBJ2-3; tentative D call: TRBD2 (5 bases). CDR3 length: 14 residues. Looked up from germline, CDR1 is MNHEY and CDR2 is SVGAGI. V was shortened by 6 bases and J by 6 bases, with 16 bases between the two germline ends.

The chain uses TRBV30 and TRBJ2-3, with D perhaps matching TRBD1 (6 bases). Germline CDR1 is GTSNPN and CDR2 is SVGIG (reference sequence). V lost 0 bases, J lost 2 bases, and 15 bases lay in between. This CDR3 spans 16 amino acids. CDR3 nucleotides: TGTGCCTGGAGTGTAAATACAGGGTCCCCCACAGATACGCAGTATTTT. This codes for CAWSVNTGSPTDTQYF. Combining the CDR3 with reference TRBV30 and TRBJ2-3 gives the whole variable domain SQTIHQWPATLVQPVGSPLSLECTVEGTSNPNLYWYRQAAGRGLQLLFYSVGIGQISSEVPQNLSASRPQDRQFILSSKKLLLSDSGFYLCAWSVNTGSPTDTQYFGPGTRLTVL.

This clone was seen a handful of times. The gene calls are TRBV29-1 and TRBJ1-5; a weak D match, TRBD1 (5 bases). The V end lost 6 bases, the J end lost 4 bases, and 16 bases lay between the germline ends. The CDR3 has 14 amino acids. Germline-derived CDR1 and CDR2 are SQVTM and ANQGSEA. CDR3 region: CSVRGTGRNQPQHF. The CDR3, as DNA: TGCAGCGTACGGGGGACCGGGAGGAATCAGCCCCAGCATTTT.

The chain links TRBV7-2 to TRBJ2-5; 7 bases agree with TRBD1. The CDR3 spans 15 residues. V was pared by 3 bases and J by 5 bases, with 9 bases of the junction left unmatched. The V gene's germline CDR1 is SGHTA and CDR2 FQGNSA. CDR3 residues: CASSFFGTVGETQYF. Written as DNA, the CDR3 is TGTGCCAGCAGCTTTTTCGGGACAGTTGGGGAGACCCAGTACTTC.

This clone was observed a handful of times. V and J are TRBV29-1 and TRBJ2-5; D is perhaps TRBD1 (7 bases). The CDR3 covers 12 residues. The V gene lost 7 bases and the J gene lost 1 base, with 10 bases spanning the gap. Germline V lookup: CDR1 SQVTM, CDR2 ANQGSEA. Written as DNA, the CDR3 is TGCAGCGGGCGGGACAGCCAAGAGACCCAGTACTTC. Protein product: CSGRDSQETQYF.

V and J are TRBV28 and TRBJ2-7; tentative D call: TRBD2 (6 bases). CDR1 MDHEN and CDR2 SYDVKM come from the germline V gene. The CDR3 spans 13 residues. Trimming removed 3 bases from V and 2 bases from J, with 8 bases in between. DNA for the CDR3: TGTGCCAGCAGTTTGGGAGGAACCTACGAGCAGTACTTC. Amino acids: CASSLGGTYEQYF.

The CDR3 DNA follows: TGCAGCGTTGGGGTTCTGGGGGCCTACGAGCAGTACTTC. Protein: CSVGVLGAYEQYF. The chain uses TRBV29-1 and TRBJ2-7, with D possibly called TRBD1 or TRBD2 (5 bases each). CDR1 and CDR2 (germline): SQVTM, ANQGSEA. The CDR3 runs 13 residues. With 4 bases removed from V and 2 bases from J, the gap between germline ends came to 12 bases.

The chain is built from TRBV30 and TRBJ2-7; 8 nucleotides match TRBD1. J was trimmed by 6 bases and V by 3 bases; bases with no gene match: 10. In germline, CDR1 is GTSNPN, CDR2 SVGIG (reference sequence). The CDR3 runs 14 residues. CDR3 bases: TGTGCCTGGAGCGGACAGGGCAGCTTTGGCGAGCAGTACTTC. Translated: CAWSGQGSFGEQYF.

In its sample, this clone was seen a few times. The DNA for the CDR3 is TGTGCCAGCACCGGTCAGGGAAATGAGCAGTTCTTC. Translating it yields CASTGQGNEQFF. The V gene is TRBV6-5, the J gene TRBJ2-1, with a weak D call TRBD1 (5 bases). Per germline, CDR1 MNHEY and CDR2 SVGAGI. This CDR3 contains 12 residues. The ends were cut back, 7 bases at V and 7 bases at J, with 11 bases in the middle.

The rearrangement links TRBV29-1 to TRBJ1-5, with D unresolved. V was pared by 3 bases and J by 7 bases, with 13 bases between. Germline V gives CDR1 SQVTM, CDR2 ANQGSEA. The CDR3 length is 13 residues. Here the CDR3 DNA reads TGCAGCGTTGAGGTCGGGGTGGGCCAGCCCCAGCATTTT. This sequence encodes CSVEVGVGQPQHF. Together with reference TRBV29-1 and TRBJ1-5, the CDR3 gives the full variable domain: SAVISQKPSRDICQRGTSLTIQCQVDSQVTMMFWYRQQPGQSLTLIATANQGSEATYESGFVIDKFPISRPNLTFSTLTVSNMSPEDSSIYLCSVEVGVGQPQHFGDGTRLSIL.

This chain connects TRBV28 to TRBJ2-5; a possible D gene is TRBD2 (6 bases). The CDR3 sequence is 14 residues long. V was cut by 7 bases and J by 2 bases, with 14 bases left in between. Germline V gene lookup returns CDR1 MDHEN and CDR2 SYDVKM. CDR3 bases: TGTGCCAGCACCCGCGGGGTAGGGCAAGAGACCCAGTACTTC. It translates to CASTRGVGQETQYF.

This clone occurred once. Here the CDR3 reads CASSRPPETQYF. In nucleotides, the CDR3 is TGTGCCAGCAGCCGCCCGCCGGAGACCCAGTACTTC. The rearrangement links TRBV11-2 to TRBJ2-5; D not resolved. CDR1 and CDR2 from the germline V gene are SGHAT and FQNNGV. The CDR3 has 12 residues. The ends were cut back, 5 bases at V and 5 bases at J, with 9 bases in the middle. The entire variable domain, with the rest obtained from reference TRBV11-2 and TRBJ2-5, is as follows: EAGVAQSPRYKIIEKRQSVAFWCNPISGHATLYWYQQILGQGPKLLIQFQNNGVVDDSQLPKDRFSAERLKGVDSTLKIQPAKLEDSAVYLCASSRPPETQYFGPGTRLLVL.

The chain joins TRBV5-4 to TRBJ2-2; the D is unclear. The CDR3 is 12 residues long. Germline CDR1 reads SGHNT; CDR2 reads YYREEE (reference sequence). The V end lost 0 bases, the J end lost 6 bases, and 3 bases lay between the germline ends. Here the CDR3 DNA reads TGTGCCAGCAGCTTGGAGGCCGGGGAGCTGTTTTTT. Its protein is CASSLEAGELFF. The variable domain in full, completed from reference TRBV5-4 and TRBJ2-2, reads ETGVTQSPTHLIKTRGQQVTLRCSSQSGHNTVSWYQQALGQGPQFIFQYYREEENGRGNFPPRFSGLQFPNYSSELNVNALELDDSALYLCASSLEAGELFFGEGSRLTVL.

The chain joins TRBV19 to TRBJ2-3, with a tentative D call TRBD2 (5 bases). Between the trimmed V and J ends, which lost 5 bases and 6 bases, there was a span of 15 bases. This CDR3 has 14 residues. The germline CDR1 and CDR2 sequences are LNHDA and SQIVND (reference sequence). CDR3 sequence reads: CASSGGLATDTQYF. CDR3 DNA: TGTGCCAGTAGTGGCGGACTGGCGACCGATACGCAGTATTTT.

The chain carries TRBV30 and TRBJ1-2; D ambiguous. Trimming took 2 bases from V and 4 from J, leaving 11 bases between them. The CDR3 has 13 residues. CDR1 and CDR2 (germline): GTSNPN, SVGIG (reference sequence). The CDR3, as DNA: TGTGCCTGGAGTCGGCAGTTATTCTATGGCTACACCTTC. Its protein is CAWSRQLFYGYTF.